The next 21 T cell receptor beta chains were all read from a single sample in a study of cytomegalovirus exposure and HLA in healthy donors. It was with 60 Vbeta and 13 Jbeta primers that the PCR ran. Clones were sequenced by immunoSEQ multiplex PCR, and TCRdb holds only the in-frame ones, with some missing. Of under 150,000 clones in the sample, 60% to 85% were seen once. The sequencing sample was made of PBMCs. The receptor set was obtained from a man in his thirties or forties in good health and CMV-seronegative.

CDR3 residues: CASSSHRYGYTF. The DNA for the CDR3 is TGCGCCAGCAGCTCCCACCGGTATGGCTACACCTTC. The rearrangement links TRBV4-1 to TRBJ1-2; the D is unclear. V lost 5 bases, J lost 5 bases, and 9 bases lay in between. This CDR3 spans 12 amino acids. Germline assignment: CDR1 MGHRA and CDR2 YSYEKL.

The V and J genes are TRBV27 and TRBJ2-7; a possible D gene is TRBD1 (6 bases). Germline CDR1 is MNHEY and CDR2 is SMNVEV (reference sequence). The CDR3 is made up of 15 amino acids. The V end lost 3 bases, the J end lost 2 bases, and 14 bases lay between the germline ends. The CDR3 sequence: CASSFGQGSPYEQYF. The CDR3 region has the DNA TGTGCCAGCAGTTTTGGGCAGGGGTCGCCCTACGAGCAGTACTTC.

J is TRBJ1-5 and V is TRBV9; D call uncertain. This CDR3 has 14 residues. Germline values: CDR1 SGDLS, CDR2 YYNGEE. Trimming took 0 bases from V and 1 from J, leaving 5 bases between them. The CDR3 here is CASSVGVSNQPQHF. In nucleotides, the CDR3 is TGTGCCAGCAGCGTAGGTGTAAGCAATCAGCCCCAGCATTTT.

The chain has TRBV27 and TRBJ2-3; possible D gene TRBD2, 6 bases. The CDR3 covers 17 residues. Per germline, CDR1 MNHEY and CDR2 SMNVEV (reference sequence). The V end was cut by 2 bases, the J end by 2 bases, with 17 bases between. CDR3 in DNA: TGTGCCAGCAGTTTACTCGCCGTTAGCGGTTTCACAGATACGCAGTATTTT. Its protein is CASSLLAVSGFTDTQYF.

The chain carries TRBV7-2 and TRBJ2-7, with 7 bases lining up with TRBD2. Germline lookup yields CDR1 SGHTA and CDR2 FQGNSA. With V trimmed by 3 bases and J by 4 bases, 9 bases remained unmatched. There are 15 residues in the CDR3. The CDR3 DNA sequence: TGTGCCAGCAGCTTTCTCCTGGCCGGGGGGTACGAGCAGTACTTC. Its protein is CASSFLLAGGYEQYF.

CDR3 sequence reads: CASSVDPSGINTGELFF. The CDR3 DNA reads as TGTGCCAGCAGCGTAGATCCTAGCGGGATAAACACCGGGGAGCTGTTTTTT. The chain has TRBV9 and TRBJ2-2; 9 nucleotides match TRBD2. The CDR3 extends over 17 amino acids. V was clipped by 0 bases and J by 2 bases; unmatched bases: 5. Germline V gene data show CDR1 as SGDLS and CDR2 as YYNGEE.

The chain couples TRBV25-1 to TRBJ2-5; D perhaps matches TRBD1 (6 bases). Germline assignment: CDR1 MGHDK and CDR2 SYGVNS. This CDR3 has 12 residues. Between the trimmed V and J ends, which lost 8 bases and 4 bases, there was a span of 11 bases. The CDR3 DNA sequence: TGTGCCAGCGGGGACATCTTAGAGACCCAGTACTTC. The encoded protein is CASGDILETQYF.

The chain joins TRBV30 to TRBJ1-2; D gene unclear. Trimming took off 0 bases at V and 2 bases at J, with 10 bases between the two ends. Germline V lookup: CDR1 GTSNPN, CDR2 SVGIG (reference sequence). This CDR3 is built from 14 residues. The CDR3 protein is CAWSVLGVNYGYTF. The CDR3 DNA reads TGTGCCTGGAGTGTACTAGGAGTAAACTATGGCTACACCTTC.

The J gene is TRBJ1-2, the V gene TRBV20-1; D possibly corresponds to TRBD1 (6 bases). There are 11 residues in the CDR3. CDR1 is DFQATT, CDR2 SNEGSKA, per germline (reference sequence). The germline V and J ends were trimmed by 5 bases and 7 bases, with 11 bases remaining between them. The CDR3: CSADRDTGYTF. CDR3 nucleotide sequence: TGCAGTGCTGACCGGGACACTGGCTACACCTTC.

As to this clone: The sample contains more than one DNA sequence encoding this CDR3. This chain links TRBV5-1 with TRBJ2-3; 8 bases line up with TRBD1. The CDR3 runs 14 residues. J gave up 4 bases and V 4 bases, and 5 bases lay outside the gene matches. The V gene's germline CDR1 is SGHRS and CDR2 YFSETQ. The CDR3: CASSLGQGADTQYF. The CDR3 DNA reads TGCGCCAGCAGCCTTGGACAGGGAGCAGATACGCAGTATTTT.

The rearrangement uses TRBV9 and TRBJ1-1; 8 nucleotides match TRBD1. J lost 5 bases, V lost 2 bases, and 5 bases had no gene match. The CDR3 runs to 14 residues. CDR1 and CDR2 from the germline V gene are SGDLS and YYNGEE. The CDR3 DNA follows: TGTGCCAGCAGCGTCGACAGGGGACGGACTGAAGCTTTCTTT. Protein: CASSVDRGRTEAFF.

V and J are TRBV5-1 and TRBJ2-7, with a possible D match to TRBD1 (6 bases). This CDR3 spans 12 amino acids. Between the trimmed V and J ends, which lost 4 bases and 3 bases, there was a span of 8 bases. The germline gives CDR1 SGHRS, CDR2 YFSETQ. CDR3 in DNA: TGCGCCAGCAGCCCGGACAGCTACGAGCAGTACTTC. This codes for CASSPDSYEQYF.

This sequence joins TRBV6-5 and TRBJ1-2, with 7 bases identical to TRBD1. Germline V CDR1 and CDR2: MNHEY, SVGAGI. The V and J ends lost 5 bases and 5 bases, in that order; junction bases with no gene match: 8. The CDR3 loop spans 14 amino acids. CDR3 amino acids: CASSPGQRIYGYTF. The CDR3, as DNA: TGTGCCAGCAGTCCGGGACAGAGGATTTATGGCTACACCTTC.

The CDR3 loop reads CATGMSPGQGRTEAFF. Here the CDR3 DNA reads TGTGCCACCGGTATGAGCCCAGGACAGGGAAGGACTGAAGCTTTCTTT. The chain combines TRBV19 with TRBJ1-1; 8 bases are shared with TRBD1. With V trimmed by 10 bases and J by 5 bases, 18 bases remained unmatched. This CDR3 is built from 16 residues. Germline values: CDR1 LNHDA, CDR2 SQIVND (reference sequence).

V usage is TRBV5-1 and J usage is TRBJ2-2, with 9 bases matching TRBD2. CDR3 length: 17 amino acids. J was trimmed by 3 bases and V by 0 bases; bases with no gene match: 6. Per the germline V gene, CDR1 is SGHRS and CDR2 is YFSETQ. Written as DNA, the CDR3 is TGCGCCAGCAGCTTGGAGCTGACTAGCGGTTACACCGGGGAGCTGTTTTTT. Translation: CASSLELTSGYTGELFF.

This clone was seen once. This chain connects TRBV19 to TRBJ2-5, with unresolved D. There are 13 residues in the CDR3. V dropped 2 bases and J dropped 3 bases, with 7 bases sitting between them. Germline V gene sequence: CDR1 LNHDA, CDR2 SQIVND (reference sequence). The CDR3 region has the DNA TGTGCCAGTAGTATAACGAGGAAAGAGACCCAGTACTTC. Protein: CASSITRKETQYF.

This chain joins TRBV29-1 and TRBJ1-2; D call uncertain. This CDR3 contains 12 residues. Germline V gene data show CDR1 as SQVTM and CDR2 as ANQGSEA. Between the trimmed V and J ends, which lost 5 bases and 4 bases, there was a span of 11 bases. The CDR3 protein is CSVLVLGYGYTF. As DNA, the CDR3 is TGCAGCGTTCTAGTTTTGGGCTATGGCTACACCTTC.

This chain uses TRBV5-1 with TRBJ2-2; no definite D call. Trimming removed 0 bases from V and 5 bases from J, with 5 bases in between. CDR3 length equals 13 residues. Germline CDR1 SGHRS, CDR2 YFSETQ. CDR3 region: CASSLDLTGELFF. The CDR3 DNA follows: TGCGCCAGCAGCTTGGACTTAACCGGGGAGCTGTTTTTT.

The table lists this clone with a few counts. The rearrangement uses TRBV2 and TRBJ1-1; 9 nucleotides line up with TRBD1. The CDR3 has 13 amino acids. Germline values: CDR1 SNHLY, CDR2 FYNNEI. With V trimmed by 7 bases and J by 1 base, 1 base remained unmatched. CDR3 DNA sequence: TGTGCCAGCACGGGACAGGGGAACACTGAAGCTTTCTTT. Protein product: CASTGQGNTEAFF. The variable domain in full, completed from reference TRBV2 and TRBJ1-1, reads EPEVTQTPSHQVTQMGQEVILRCVPISNHLYFYWYRQILGQKVEFLVSFYNNEISEKSEIFDDQFSVERPDGSNFTLKIRSTKLEDSAMYFCASTGQGNTEAFFGQGTRLTVV.

The chain's CDR3 is CASASDRGPLNTEAFF. The DNA for the CDR3 is TGTGCCAGCGCGTCCGACAGGGGCCCATTGAACACTGAAGCTTTCTTT. This chain connects TRBV18 to TRBJ1-1, with 8 bases that match TRBD1. The ends lost 8 bases at V and 0 bases at J; junction bases unmatched: 11. Germline V gene data show CDR1 as KGHSH and CDR2 as LQKENI. This CDR3 has 16 residues.

The chain couples TRBV6-5 to TRBJ2-7, with D perhaps matching TRBD1 (6 bases). The CDR3 loop spans 15 amino acids. Germline CDR1 is MNHEY and CDR2 is SVGAGI. V lost 6 bases and J 1 base, leaving 16 bases between the germline ends. The CDR3, as DNA: TGTGCCAGCAGCCTAACAGGGCGCCCATCCTACGAGCAGTACTTC. Protein sequence: CASSLTGRPSYEQYF.